What follows is one T cell receptor beta chain and its context. Germline CDR1 SGHDT, CDR2 YYEEEE. This CDR3 is built from 13 residues. The V and J ends lost 7 bases and 5 bases respectively, with 15 bases between them. The data are from a study of blood T cell repertoires in COVID-19. Study-level information: Sites in the United States, Italy and Spain provided acute and convalescent COVID-19 samples. In each case, the material was cDNA or gDNA derived from T cells, B-cell-depleted T cells, or PBMCs.

As originally analysed: The assay estimated nucleated cells by amplifying reference gene primers. Only in-frame clones appear in the TCRdb table, and some are missing; sequencing was by immunoSEQ multiplex PCR. V and J calls and clone size follow that table, whereas D and trimming were derived from the DNA. The sample shows 140,000 or so clones, approximately 80% of them seen only once. The receptor was isolated from a woman aged 45 to 65 with acute or convalescent COVID-19. Sequencing was carried out using peripheral blood. This chain uses TRBV5-6 with TRBJ1-1; perhaps TRBD1 as D (6 bases). The CDR3 DNA follows: TGTGCCAGCTTTGGAACAGGGTTGACTGAAGCTTTCTTT. Encoded protein: CASFGTGLTEAFF.